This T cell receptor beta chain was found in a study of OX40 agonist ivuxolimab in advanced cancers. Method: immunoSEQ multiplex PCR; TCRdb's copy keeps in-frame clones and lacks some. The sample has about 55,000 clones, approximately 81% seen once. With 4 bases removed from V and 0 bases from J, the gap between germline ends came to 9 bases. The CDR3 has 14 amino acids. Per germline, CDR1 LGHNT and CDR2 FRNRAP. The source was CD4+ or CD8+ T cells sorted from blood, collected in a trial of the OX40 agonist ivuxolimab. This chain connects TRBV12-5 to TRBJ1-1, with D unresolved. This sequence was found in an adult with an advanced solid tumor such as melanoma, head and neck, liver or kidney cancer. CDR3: CASGWYSLNTEAFF. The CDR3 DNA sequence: TGTGCTAGTGGTTGGTACAGTTTGAACACTGAAGCTTTCTTT. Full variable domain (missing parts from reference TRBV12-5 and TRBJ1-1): DARVTQTPRHKVTEMGQEVTMRCQPILGHNTVFWYRQTMMQGLELLAYFRNRAPLDDSGMPKDRFSAEMPDATLATLKIQPSEPRDSAVYFCASGWYSLNTEAFFGQGTRLTVV.